This T cell receptor beta chain was sequenced during a study of graft-versus-host responses after intestinal transplantation (dated by TCRdb to the early 2020s). Concerning the study at large: The transplants that recipients got were multivisceral, liver-intestinal, or isolated intestinal. A cohort of 24 intestinal transplant recipients, including one retransplant, was enrolled, and a few patients lacking pretransplant specimens were excluded. Bulk TCR-beta CDR3 sequencing was used to track graft-versus-host and host-versus-graft alloreactive T cell clones in the graft, circulation and bone marrow after intestinal transplantation. Donor T cell macrochimerism was defined as a peak of at least 4% donor T cells among recipient peripheral blood mononuclear cells. Every recipient was given anti-thymocyte globulin induction, then maintenance tacrolimus and steroids for 2 to 4 years. To identify alloreactive clones, pre-transplant mixed lymphocyte reaction products were sequenced and compared with unstimulated pre-transplant donor and recipient T cells. Samples from a few later patients were sequenced in-house on an Illumina MiSeq with MiXCR processing rather than by the commercial service.

Here is what the overall study found, with its caveats: Early after transplant, peak levels of circulating GvH clones were associated with declines in HvG clones. The relatively low number and heterogeneity of intestinal transplant patients limited the conclusions. Patients with donor T cell macrochimerism had high GvH to HvG T cell clonal ratios in their allografts. GvH clones were detected in recipient bone marrow, and some of these GvH clones were observed earlier in ileal mucosa or blood, consistent with an intestinal mucosal origin.

Read against the paper, the sample's time point label means: cells obtained before transplantation from donor or recipient. CD3+CD4+ and CD3+CD8+ populations were FACS-sorted from unstimulated pre-transplant donor and recipient cells taken from spleen or lymph nodes. The germline V gene encodes CDR1 WSHSY and CDR2 SAAADI. From the cysteine through the phenylalanine, the CDR3 covers 13 amino acids. The entry retains the CDR3 DNA only, 39 bases that are in frame from base 1. Unmatched junction bases come to 6, with V trimmed by 11 bases and J by 2 bases. Library prep was done by the immunoSEQ multiplex PCR assay. For most patients, genomic DNA was isolated with the Qiagen DNeasy Blood and Tissue Kit and sent frozen to Adaptive Biotechnologies for TCR sequencing. For most patients, genomic DNA was subjected to high-throughput TCR-beta CDR3 sequencing by Adaptive Biotechnologies. The authors' pipeline ran thus. Adaptive's ImmunoSEQ software was the source of the TCR sequencing data for around 20 patients, while a few other patients were processed with MiXCR and VDJtools. To correct CD4 versus CD8 sorting errors, any sequence found in both subsets at a frequency ratio below 5:1 was removed. CDR3 nucleotide sequences shared by donor and recipient were removed because the origin of these sequences could not be assigned. At least 2-fold expansion over unstimulated cells and a minimum CFSE-low frequency of 0.002% (template counts) or 0.001% (read counts) were required for clones to be classified as alloreactive. Mappable clones were those detected in sequenced pre-transplant spleen, lymph node, or MLR CFSE-low populations of the donor or recipient. The cumulative frequency of alloreactive clones was calculated as a percentage of all sequences, weighted by copy number. TCRdb took over this immuneACCESS table, retaining in-frame rearrangements with V and J assigned. Such tables are incomplete; in checked studies, under half of the missing clones stem from an unresolved V gene, and the remainder is unexplained. D and trimming were read from the DNA, whereas the V and J calls and clone size are those reported in that table. For this sample the table gives about 70,000 clones, of which about 90% were detected only once. The ten largest clones represent around 4% of the sample.

Note on this clone: Its antigen is unknown. Nothing much larger sits one base from this clone, and base qualities are not available.

The sequencing used unstimulated CD8+ T cells sorted from spleen or lymph node cells, collected before transplant. The clonotype comes from a human donor who was the organ donor for an intestinal transplant. The chain links TRBV10-2 with TRBJ2-1, and TRBD1 matches 7 of the central bases. The CDR3 region reads CAGGDRAYNEQFF. The DNA sequence follows: TGCGCCGGGGGCGACAGGGCCTACAATGAGCAGTTCTTC.